Listed below are T cell receptor beta chains from one sample, sequenced in a study of CD8 T cells in Susac syndrome. TCRdb called the immunoSEQ multiplex PCR reads again in MiXCR, with one record for every CDR3 protein. The sample holds under 90,000 distinct CDR3 sequences; about 93% are singletons and the top ten take about 0.54%. The sequencing sample was made of CD4+ T cells from PBMCs. These receptors all stem from a human donor with Susac syndrome. The CDR3 runs from the conserved cysteine through the conserved F or W. D genes are given only for firm matches. Clone size is given for some rows only: seen once, a few or many times, or a class if the clone is expanded.

TRBJ2-2,TRBV27,.,.,CASSFGTLTGELFF,TGTGCCAGCAGTTTCGGGACTTTGACCGGGGAGCTGTTTTTT
TRBJ2-3,TRBV5-6,.,TRBD1,CASSLGRTGKDTQYF,TGTGCCAGCAGCCTCGGTCGGACAGGAAAAGATACGCAGTATTTT
TRBJ2-1,TRBV6-5,.,.,CASSYSRNSPYNEQFF,TGTGCCAGCAGTTACTCCAGGAACTCTCCCTACAATGAGCAGTTCTTC
TRBJ2-5,TRBV29-1,.,.,CSGTWKKETQYF,TGCAGCGGTACATGGAAAAAGGAGACCCAGTACTTC
TRBJ2-5,TRBV21-1,.,.,CASSKGGNQETQYF,TGTGCCAGCAGCAAGGGGGGAAACCAAGAGACCCAGTACTTC
TRBJ2-2,TRBV7-3,.,.,CASSSHTGELFF,TGTGCCAGCAGCTCGCACACCGGGGAGCTGTTTTTT
TRBJ1-6,TRBV7-6,.,.,CASSLGALNSPLHF,TGTGCCAGCAGCTTAGGGGCCCTTAATTCACCCCTCCACTTT
TRBJ2-1,TRBV5-1,few,.,CASTYTLPHNEQFF,TGCGCCAGCACCTACACTCTGCCCCACAATGAGCAGTTCTTC
TRBJ2-5,TRBV20-1,.,.,CSAALREVGETQYF,TGCAGTGCTGCTCTCAGGGAGGTAGGGGAGACCCAGTACTTC
TRBJ1-1,TRBV29-1,.,.,CSVVPSDVNTEAFF,TGCAGCGTTGTCCCTAGTGACGTGAACACTGAAGCTTTCTTT
TRBJ1-1,TRBV5-1,.,.,CASSPGTTEAFF,TGCGCCAGCAGCCCGGGAACGACCGAAGCTTTCTTT
TRBJ2-1,TRBV5-1,.,.,CASSSVIAGLRGNEQFF,TGCGCCAGCAGTTCTGTAATAGCGGGTCTGAGGGGGAATGAGCAGTTCTTC
TRBJ2-7,TRBV5-1,.,TRBD2,CASSLVLAGTYEQYF,TGCGCCAGCAGCTTGGTTCTAGCGGGGACCTACGAGCAGTACTTC
TRBJ2-1,TRBV7-2,.,.,CASSFLDRLYNEQFF,TGTGCCAGCAGCTTCTTGGACAGACTCTACAATGAGCAGTTCTTC
TRBJ2-7,TRBV3-1,.,.,CASSYTHYEQYF,TGTGCCAGCAGCTATACACACTACGAGCAGTACTTC
TRBJ2-7,TRBV27,.,.,CATAFVGTGSYEQYF,TGTGCCACCGCGTTCGTCGGGACGGGTTCCTACGAGCAGTACTTC
TRBJ2-1,TRBV5-6,.,.,CASSWLSLGNNEQFF,TGTGCCAGCAGCTGGCTCAGTCTCGGGAACAATGAGCAGTTCTTC
TRBJ1-2,TRBV27,.,.,CASSLNRSYGYTF,TGTGCCAGCAGTTTGAACAGGTCCTATGGCTACACCTTC
TRBJ1-1,TRBV29-1,once,.,CSVQGPEAFF,TGCAGCGTTCAGGGTCCTGAAGCTTTCTTT
TRBJ2-2,TRBV9,.,TRBD1,CASSGDRGVANTGELFF,TGTGCCAGCAGCGGAGACAGGGGGGTAGCGAACACCGGGGAGCTGTTTTTT
TRBJ1-1,TRBV5-6,.,.,CASSLQSTEAFF,TGTGCCAGCAGCTTGCAGTCCACTGAAGCTTTCTTT
TRBJ2-7,TRBV21-1,.,.,CASSCFYEQYF,TGTGCCAGCAGCTGCTTCTACGAGCAGTACTTC
TRBJ1-3,TRBV5-1,.,.,CASSSQPQVPSGNTIYF,TGCGCCAGCAGCTCTCAACCACAGGTGCCCTCTGGAAACACCATATATTTT